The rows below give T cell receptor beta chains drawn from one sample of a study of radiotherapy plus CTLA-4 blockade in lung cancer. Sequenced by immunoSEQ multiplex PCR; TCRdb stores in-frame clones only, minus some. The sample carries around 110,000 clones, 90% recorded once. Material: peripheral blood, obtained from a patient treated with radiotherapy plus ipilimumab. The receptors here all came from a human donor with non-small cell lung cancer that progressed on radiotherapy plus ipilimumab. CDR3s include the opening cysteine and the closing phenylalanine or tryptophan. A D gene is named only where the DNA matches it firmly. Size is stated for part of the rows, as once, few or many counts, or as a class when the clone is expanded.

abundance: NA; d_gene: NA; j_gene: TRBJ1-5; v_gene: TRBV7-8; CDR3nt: TGTGCCAGCAGCGTGGGCCTTAATCAGCCCCAGCATTTT; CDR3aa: CASSVGLNQPQHF
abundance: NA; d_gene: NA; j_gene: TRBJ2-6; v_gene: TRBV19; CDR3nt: TGTGCCAGTACGGTGGGGATAGCTGGGGCCAACGTCCTGACTTTC; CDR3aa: CASTVGIAGANVLTF
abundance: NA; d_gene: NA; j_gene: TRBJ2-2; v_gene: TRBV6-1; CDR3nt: TGTGCCAGCAGTGAAGTGCCCCCGGCTGCGGTTAACACCGGGGAGCTGTTTTTT; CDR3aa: CASSEVPPAAVNTGELFF
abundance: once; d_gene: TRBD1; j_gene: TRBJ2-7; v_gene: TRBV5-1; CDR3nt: TGCGCCAGCAGCTTGGTTGCGGGGACAGGGGCGGACTACGAGCAGTACTTC; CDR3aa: CASSLVAGTGADYEQYF
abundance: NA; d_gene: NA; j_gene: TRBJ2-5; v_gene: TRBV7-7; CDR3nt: TGTGCTAGCAGCTTATCAACAACCACAGAGACCCAGTACTTC; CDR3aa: CASSLSTTTETQYF
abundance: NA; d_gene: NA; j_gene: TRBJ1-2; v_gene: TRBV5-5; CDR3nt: TGTGCCAGCAGCTTAGGAATTGGAGAGACTCTTTCCTATGGCTACACCTTC; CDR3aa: CASSLGIGETLSYGYTF
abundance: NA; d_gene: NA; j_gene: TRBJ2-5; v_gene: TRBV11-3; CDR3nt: TGTGCCAGCAGCTTAGTGATAGGAGGGGGCTTTCAAGAGACCCAGTACTTC; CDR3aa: CASSLVIGGGFQETQYF
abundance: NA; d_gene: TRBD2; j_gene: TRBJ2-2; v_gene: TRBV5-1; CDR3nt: TGCGCCAGGCACTCACCCACCGGGACTAGCGGAATAGCAGGCACCGGGGAGCTGTTTTTT; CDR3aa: CARHSPTGTSGIAGTGELFF
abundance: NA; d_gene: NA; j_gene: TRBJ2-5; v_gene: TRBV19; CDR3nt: TGTGCCAGTAGTCGGGGATTCCAAGAGACCCAGTACTTC; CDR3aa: CASSRGFQETQYF
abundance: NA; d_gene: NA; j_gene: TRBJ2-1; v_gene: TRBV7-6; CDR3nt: TGTGCCAGCAGCCGGACGTCTTTCGGGAATGAGCAGTTCTTC; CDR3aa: CASSRTSFGNEQFF
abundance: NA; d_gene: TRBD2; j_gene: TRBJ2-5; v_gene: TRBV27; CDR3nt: TGTGCCAGCAGTTTAGTTGTGGGAGGGCCGGGAGAGACCCAGTACTTC; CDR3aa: CASSLVVGGPGETQYF
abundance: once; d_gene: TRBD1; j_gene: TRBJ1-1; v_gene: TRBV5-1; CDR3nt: TGCGCCAGCAGCCCAGGGACAGGGGGCATAATAGCGCCTGAAGCTTTCTTT; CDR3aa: CASSPGTGGIIAPEAFF
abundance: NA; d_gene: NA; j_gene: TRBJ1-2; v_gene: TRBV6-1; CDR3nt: TGTGCCAGCAGTGAAGGCGCAGGAGGAAACTATGGCTACACCTTC; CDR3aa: CASSEGAGGNYGYTF
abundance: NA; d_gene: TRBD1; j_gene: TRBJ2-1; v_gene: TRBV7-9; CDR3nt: TGTGCCAGCAGCTTAGGTCTGAGCTTCCAGACAGGGATTACCAATGAGCAGTTCTTC; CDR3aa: CASSLGLSFQTGITNEQFF
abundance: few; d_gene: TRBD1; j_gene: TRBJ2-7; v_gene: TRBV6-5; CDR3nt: TGTGCCAGCAGTTCATCCTGGGACAGGGGGCACTACGAGCAGTACTTC; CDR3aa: CASSSSWDRGHYEQYF
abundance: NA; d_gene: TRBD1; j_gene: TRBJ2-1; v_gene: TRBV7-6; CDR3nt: TGTGCCAGCAACCCCTTTGTGGGACAGCTCTACAATGAGCAGTTCTTC; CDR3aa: CASNPFVGQLYNEQFF
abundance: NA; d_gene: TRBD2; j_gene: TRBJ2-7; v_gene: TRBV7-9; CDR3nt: TGTGCCAGCAGTAGAGGGGCTAGCGGGAGTTACGAGCAGTACTTC; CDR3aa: CASSRGASGSYEQYF
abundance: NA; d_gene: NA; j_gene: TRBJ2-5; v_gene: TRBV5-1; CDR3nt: TGCGCCAGCAGCCCGGAGGGGAGGCGGGAGACCCAGTACTTC; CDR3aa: CASSPEGRRETQYF
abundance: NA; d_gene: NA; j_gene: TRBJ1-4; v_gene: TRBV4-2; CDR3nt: TGTGCCAGCAGCCCGTCGGGGTCAGGCCCAACAAATGAAAAACTGTTTTTT; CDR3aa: CASSPSGSGPTNEKLFF
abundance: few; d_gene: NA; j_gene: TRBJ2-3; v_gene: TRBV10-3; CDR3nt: TGTGCCATCAGTCTAGCGTTCACAGATACGCAGTATTTT; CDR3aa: CAISLAFTDTQYF
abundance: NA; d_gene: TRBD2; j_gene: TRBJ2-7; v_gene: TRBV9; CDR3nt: TGTGCCAGCAGCGCGGGAGGACTAGCGGGAGGTCTCACCGCCGAGCAGTACTTC; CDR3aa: CASSAGGLAGGLTAEQYF
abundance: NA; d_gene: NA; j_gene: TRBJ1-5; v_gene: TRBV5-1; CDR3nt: TGCGCCAGCAGCCCCGGGACCATGGACAATCAGCCCCAGCATTTT; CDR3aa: CASSPGTMDNQPQHF
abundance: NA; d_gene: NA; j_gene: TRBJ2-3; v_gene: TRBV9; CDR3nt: TGTGCCAGCAGCTTTCGGGAGCCAGATACGCAGTATTTT; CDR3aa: CASSFREPDTQYF
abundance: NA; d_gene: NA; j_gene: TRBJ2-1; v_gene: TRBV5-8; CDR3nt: TGTGCCAGCAGCCTTACGTCAGTACAGCCTACGCATCGGGGTGAGCAGTTCTTC; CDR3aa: CASSLTSVQPTHRGEQFF
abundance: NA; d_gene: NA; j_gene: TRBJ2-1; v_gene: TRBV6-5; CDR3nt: TGTGCCAGCAGTATTTCTAGCGCTTACAATGAGCAGTTCTTC; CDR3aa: CASSISSAYNEQFF
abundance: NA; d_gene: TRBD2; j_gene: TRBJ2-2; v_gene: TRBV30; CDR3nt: TGTGCCTGGAGTCGTCTAGCGGGCCCAACGGGGGAGCTGTTTTTT; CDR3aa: CAWSRLAGPTGELFF
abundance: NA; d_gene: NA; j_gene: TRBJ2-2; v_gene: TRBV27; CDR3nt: TGTGCCAGCAGTTCCCCGGTAAAGGGGAGGTCGGTCACCGGGGAGCTGTTTTTT; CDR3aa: CASSSPVKGRSVTGELFF
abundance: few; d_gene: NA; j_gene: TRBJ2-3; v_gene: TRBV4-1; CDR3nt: TGCGCCAGCAGCCTGCTGGGGGGCCCTAGCACAGATACGCAGTATTTT; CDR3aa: CASSLLGGPSTDTQYF
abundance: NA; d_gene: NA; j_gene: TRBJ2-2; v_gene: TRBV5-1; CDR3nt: TGCGCCAGCAGCACCGGGGGAGACACCGGGGAGCTGTTTTTT; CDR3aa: CASSTGGDTGELFF
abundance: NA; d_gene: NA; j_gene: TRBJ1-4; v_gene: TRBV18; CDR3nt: TGTGCCAGCTCACCGGACAGAGCGAGGTTAAATGAAAAACTGTTTTTT; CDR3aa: CASSPDRARLNEKLFF
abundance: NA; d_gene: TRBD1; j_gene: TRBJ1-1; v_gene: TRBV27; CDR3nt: TGTGCCAGCAGTTCGGGACAGACAGGGAACACTGAAGCTTTCTTT; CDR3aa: CASSSGQTGNTEAFF
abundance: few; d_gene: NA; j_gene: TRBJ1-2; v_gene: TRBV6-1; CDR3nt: TGTGCCAGCAACAGACAGGCGGCCTATGGCTACACCTTC; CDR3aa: CASNRQAAYGYTF
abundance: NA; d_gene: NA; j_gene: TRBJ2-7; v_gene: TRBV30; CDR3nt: TGTGCCTGGAGTCCGGACTGGCTCCTGTCCTACGAGCAGTACTTC; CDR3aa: CAWSPDWLLSYEQYF
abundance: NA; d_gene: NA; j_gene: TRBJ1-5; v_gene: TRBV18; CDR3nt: TGTGCCAGCTCACTGGACAGTGCTCAGCCCCAGCATTTT; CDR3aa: CASSLDSAQPQHF
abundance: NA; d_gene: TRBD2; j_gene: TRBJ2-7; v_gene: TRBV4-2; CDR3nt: TGTGCCAGCAGCCATGAACTAGCGGGTACCTACGAGCAGTACTTC; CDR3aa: CASSHELAGTYEQYF
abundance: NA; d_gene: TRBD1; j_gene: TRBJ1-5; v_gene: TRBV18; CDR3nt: TGTGCCAGCTCGACGGGGGACAGGGGCAATCAGCCCCAGCATTTT; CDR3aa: CASSTGDRGNQPQHF
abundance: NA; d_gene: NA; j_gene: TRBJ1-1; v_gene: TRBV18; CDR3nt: TGTGCCAGCTCACCACCGGGGGTGTTTTATAACACTGAAGCTTTCTTT; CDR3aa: CASSPPGVFYNTEAFF